Below are 23 T cell receptor beta chains sequenced from a single sample in a study of CD8 T cells in Susac syndrome. The RNA, about 0.45 to 1 ug, was put through reverse transcription using random hexamers. MiXCR, applied by TCRdb to the immunoSEQ multiplex PCR reads, yields one record per CDR3 protein. The table shows approximately 190,000 distinct CDR3 sequences, with approximately 95% occurring only once. The specimen was CD8+ T cells from PBMCs. These receptors all stem from a human donor with Susac syndrome.

The chain has TRBV27 and TRBJ2-7; no definite D call. Germline CDR1 and CDR2: MNHEY and SMNVEV (reference sequence). There are 13 residues in the CDR3. The germline V and J ends were trimmed by 2 bases and 4 bases, with 9 bases remaining between them. The CDR3 DNA follows: TGTGCCAGCAGTTTACGGGTACGATACGAGCAGTACTTC. It is translated as CASSLRVRYEQYF.

The chain has TRBV29-1 and TRBJ2-7; 12 nucleotides line up with TRBD1. The CDR3 is 13 amino acids. V shed 4 bases, J shed 6 bases, and the junction held 4 bases outside the gene matches. Germline V gene lookup returns CDR1 SQVTM and CDR2 ANQGSEA. As DNA, the CDR3 is TGCAGCGTTGCCGGGACAGGGGGCTCCGAGCAGTACTTC. Amino acid sequence: CSVAGTGGSEQYF.

This chain joins TRBV28 and TRBJ1-5; D gene unclear. There are 17 residues in the CDR3. Germline CDR1 reads MDHEN; CDR2 reads SYDVKM. Trimming stripped 4 bases from V and 6 bases from J, with 22 bases between. CDR3 sequence reads: CASSSVFVVQPVQPQHF. DNA of the CDR3: TGTGCCAGCAGTTCTGTCTTTGTGGTACAGCCGGTTCAGCCCCAGCATTTT.

The chain recombines TRBV14 with TRBJ1-4; 7 bases match TRBD1. Germline assignment: CDR1 SGHDN and CDR2 FVKESK. This CDR3 has 15 residues. V trimming: 3 bases; J trimming: 6 bases; junction bases outside the gene matches: 7. CDR3 protein: CASSHAGGIHEKLFF. CDR3 sequence (DNA): TGTGCCAGCAGCCACGCAGGGGGAATCCATGAAAAACTGTTTTTT.

This rearrangement joins TRBV14 to TRBJ2-1, with 8 bases lining up with TRBD1. CDR1 SGHDN and CDR2 FVKESK come from the germline V gene. The CDR3 sequence is 14 residues long. The V gene end was trimmed by 6 bases and the J gene end by 11 bases; junction bases not matched to a gene: 12. In DNA form, the CDR3 reads TGTGCCAGCAGTCCCGAGGGTGGGACAGGAAAGCAGTTCTTC. It encodes CASSPEGGTGKQFF. The whole variable domain, remainder taken from reference TRBV14 and TRBJ2-1, is EAGVTQFPSHSVIEKGQTVTLRCDPISGHDNLYWYRRVMGKEIKFLLHFVKESKQDESGMPNNRFLAERTGGTYSTLKVQPAELEDSGVYFCASSPEGGTGKQFFGPGTRLTVL.

This rearrangement joins TRBV20-1 to TRBJ2-5, with 8 bases matching TRBD2. CDR1 and CDR2 (germline): DFQATT, SNEGSKA (reference sequence). The J segment lost 1 base and the V segment lost 0 bases, leaving 7 bases of the junction unmatched. CDR3 length: 16 residues. CDR3 in amino acids: CSARDQRGGLQETQYF. CDR3 DNA sequence: TGCAGTGCTAGAGATCAGCGCGGGGGGCTCCAAGAGACCCAGTACTTC.

The V and J genes are TRBV11-2 and TRBJ2-3; the D gene is possibly TRBD1 (6 bases). The CDR3 is 16 residues long. Deletions cut 2 bases from V and 0 bases from J, with 12 bases between. Germline values: CDR1 SGHAT, CDR2 FQNNGV. The CDR3 protein is CASSLTRGISTDTQYF. The CDR3 region has the DNA TGTGCCAGCAGCTTAACGAGGGGGATAAGCACAGATACGCAGTATTTT. The whole variable domain, filled in from reference TRBV11-2 and TRBJ2-3, reads EAGVAQSPRYKIIEKRQSVAFWCNPISGHATLYWYQQILGQGPKLLIQFQNNGVVDDSQLPKDRFSAERLKGVDSTLKIQPAKLEDSAVYLCASSLTRGISTDTQYFGPGTRLTVL.

This clonotype was counted a single time. V and J are TRBV15 and TRBJ1-1, with 9 bases matching TRBD1. V dropped 8 bases and J dropped 4; count of bases not matched to a gene: 5. The CDR3 has 13 amino acids. The germline V gene has CDR1 LNHNV and CDR2 YYDKDF (reference sequence). The CDR3 sequence: CATVLTGGTEAFF. For the CDR3, the DNA is TGTGCCACCGTTTTGACAGGGGGCACTGAAGCTTTCTTT.

This clonotype came up once. V usage is TRBV20-1 and J usage is TRBJ2-1, with D tentatively TRBD2 (5 bases). The CDR3 length is 18 residues. CDR1 and CDR2 (germline): DFQATT, SNEGSKA (reference sequence). The ends were cut back, 2 bases at V and 4 bases at J, with 24 bases in the middle. CDR3 coding DNA: TGCAGTGCTAGAACAATAAAATCTACGGACTGGGGTTACAATGAGCAGTTCTTC. Its protein is CSARTIKSTDWGYNEQFF.

The CDR3 region has the DNA TGTGCCAGCAGCCAACCTAGTGATCGGAGCAATCAGCCCCAGCATTTT. It yields the protein CASSQPSDRSNQPQHF. The gene calls are TRBV6-6 and TRBJ1-5; D not certain. V was shortened by 6 bases and J by 1 base, with 16 bases between the two germline ends. The CDR3 length is 16 residues. Germline V lookup: CDR1 MNHNY, CDR2 SVGAGI (reference sequence).

The chain employs TRBV30 and TRBJ1-1; D ambiguous. Germline V gene data show CDR1 as GTSNPN and CDR2 as SVGIG (reference sequence). V was pared by 2 bases and J by 0 bases, with 4 bases between. The CDR3 is 12 amino acids. CDR3 loop: CAWSQVNTEAFF. The DNA of the CDR3 is TGTGCCTGGAGTCAAGTGAACACTGAAGCTTTCTTT.

The rearrangement uses TRBV11-2 and TRBJ2-2; 10 bases match TRBD1. CDR3 length: 16 residues. V gave up 5 bases and J gave up 4 bases; unmatched junction bases: 7. CDR1 and CDR2 (germline): SGHAT, FQNNGV. This CDR3 is CASSLPTGGGTGELFF. In nucleotides, the CDR3 is TGTGCCAGCAGCCTACCGACAGGGGGCGGCACCGGGGAGCTGTTTTTT.

CDR3 sequence reads: CASSLDSGGKLFF. CDR3 nucleotides: TGCGCCAGCAGCTTGGATTCAGGAGGGAAACTGTTTTTT. The rearrangement links TRBV5-1 to TRBJ1-4; D is undetermined. V was shortened by 0 bases and J by 11 bases, with 11 bases between the two germline ends. Per the germline V gene, CDR1 is SGHRS and CDR2 is YFSETQ. The CDR3 consists of 13 residues.

The chain is built from TRBV20-1 and TRBJ1-5; D is ambiguous. The ends were cut back, 5 bases at V and 3 bases at J, with 14 bases in the middle. From germline, CDR1 is DFQATT and CDR2 SNEGSKA (reference sequence). This CDR3 has 14 residues. CDR3 in amino acids: CSAFQNSANQPQHF. The CDR3 nucleotides are TGCAGTGCTTTCCAAAACAGCGCCAATCAGCCCCAGCATTTT.

This chain links TRBV27 with TRBJ2-3, with 9 nucleotides matching TRBD2. The length of the CDR3 is 12 residues. With V trimmed by 5 bases and J by 6 bases, 0 bases remained unmatched. The germline CDR1 and CDR2 sequences are MNHEY and SMNVEV (reference sequence). The CDR3 loop reads CASSGLADTQYF. The CDR3 DNA follows: TGTGCCAGCAGTGGACTAGCGGATACGCAGTATTTT.

The genes are TRBV29-1 and TRBJ2-1, with a tentative D call TRBD2 (5 bases). Germline CDR1 reads SQVTM; CDR2 reads ANQGSEA. V lost 3 bases to trimming and J lost 3 bases, with 12 bases between them. The CDR3 has 14 amino acids. In DNA form, the CDR3 reads TGCAGCGTTGAGTCGACCCGGGGCTACAATGAGCAGTTCTTC. Protein product: CSVESTRGYNEQFF.

CDR3 in DNA: TGTGCCAGCAGCACGCGACAGGGGGCGGCTGAAGCTTTCTTT. Its protein product is CASSTRQGAAEAFF. The V call is TRBV7-9, the J call TRBJ1-1, with 10 bases matching TRBD1. The V gene's germline CDR1 is SEHNR and CDR2 FQNEAQ (reference sequence). This CDR3 has 14 amino acids. Trimming removed 5 bases from V and 6 bases from J; junction bases left unmatched: 6.

V gene TRBV29-1 combines with J gene TRBJ1-2, with D perhaps matching TRBD1 (6 bases). Germline CDR1 and CDR2: SQVTM and ANQGSEA. Trimming left V 6 bases short and J 3 bases short, with 11 bases between. CDR3 size: 12 residues. The DNA for the CDR3 is TGCAGCGTCGCGGGACAAGACTATGGCTACACCTTC. Its translation is CSVAGQDYGYTF.

CDR3 loop: CASSMGDRVNEQFF. CDR3 nucleotides: TGTGCCAGTAGTATGGGGGACAGGGTCAATGAGCAGTTCTTC. The chain carries TRBV19 and TRBJ2-1; TRBD1 matches at 9 bases. This CDR3 contains 14 residues. The germline V gene encodes CDR1 LNHDA and CDR2 SQIVND (reference sequence). Trimming took 3 bases from V and 6 from J; bases not matched to a gene: 3.

The chain joins TRBV7-9 to TRBJ1-1, with D maybe TRBD1 (5 bases). The CDR3 runs 14 residues. The V gene's germline CDR1 is SEHNR and CDR2 FQNEAQ (reference sequence). Trimming took off 5 bases at V and 0 bases at J, with 10 bases between the two ends. The CDR3 loop reads CASSPAGLNTEAFF. DNA of the CDR3: TGTGCCAGCAGCCCTGCAGGGTTGAACACTGAAGCTTTCTTT.

The chain has TRBV14 and TRBJ1-4; unclear D gene. Per germline, CDR1 SGHDN and CDR2 FVKESK. This CDR3 has 15 amino acids. Trimming removed 4 bases at V and 8 bases at J, with 17 bases between. The CDR3 is CASSLFNSPDEKLFF. DNA of the CDR3: TGTGCCAGCAGCCTTTTCAATAGTCCAGACGAAAAACTGTTTTTT.

The CDR3 reads CASSLLAGGNYEQYF. DNA of the CDR3: TGTGCCAGCAGTTTACTAGCGGGAGGAAACTACGAGCAGTACTTC. This chain links TRBV12-3 or TRBV12-4 with TRBJ2-7, with 11 bases that match TRBD2. Germline trimming cut 2 bases from V and 3 bases from J; bases unmatched to any gene: 3. This CDR3 spans 15 amino acids.

V is TRBV12-3 or TRBV12-4 and J is TRBJ2-3; 10 nucleotides agree with TRBD2. After removal of 6 bases from V and 2 bases from J, the junction contained 5 bases not matched to a gene. This CDR3 is 15 amino acids long. CDR3 region: CASRERGGFTDTQYF. The DNA for the CDR3 is TGTGCCAGCAGGGAGCGGGGGGGATTCACAGATACGCAGTATTTT.